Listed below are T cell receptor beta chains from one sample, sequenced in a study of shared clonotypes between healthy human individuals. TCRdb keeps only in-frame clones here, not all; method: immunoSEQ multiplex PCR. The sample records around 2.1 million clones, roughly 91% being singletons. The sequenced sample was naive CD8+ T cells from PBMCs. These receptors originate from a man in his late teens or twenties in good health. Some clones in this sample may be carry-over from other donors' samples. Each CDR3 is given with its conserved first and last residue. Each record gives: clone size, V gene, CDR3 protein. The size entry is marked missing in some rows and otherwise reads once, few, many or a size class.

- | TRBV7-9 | CASSQLDSSTDTQYF
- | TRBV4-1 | CASSLNTNSNQPQHF
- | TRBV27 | CASSLAGGPGEQYF
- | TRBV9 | CASSASSGIEQFF
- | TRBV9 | CASSVGGSGRADTQYF
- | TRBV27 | CASTAGVRESTDTQYF
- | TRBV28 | CASSFAGGNNEQFF
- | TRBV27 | CASSLLRGTYNEQFF
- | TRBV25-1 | CASRSSGGENSNQPQHF
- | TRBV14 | CASSQDYEVLRPGNTIYF
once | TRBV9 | CASSARGPGLAGEQFF